These 10 T cell receptor beta chains share one sample of origin, sequenced in a study of identical twins (dated by TCRdb to 2016 to 2018). Library preparation employed 5' RACE. TCRdb shows the sequencer as Illumina HiSeq 2000. TCRdb redid the processing of the public reads, applying fastp at Q25 and MiXCR, and retained in-frame beta chains. For every CDR3 protein sequence, its rows merge into one entry that carries the most common genes and DNA. Present in this sample are some 630,000 distinct CDR3 sequences, under 8.5% of which were seen just once. Over 1.5% of the sample lies in the top ten. This sample was also put to use in a study of yellow fever vaccine responses in identical twins.

Input material: PBMCs. Receptor source: a woman aged 18 to 35 in good health.

The chain links TRBV5-1 to TRBJ2-1, with TRBD2 matching 7 bases. The length of the CDR3 is 16 residues. From germline, CDR1 is SGHRS and CDR2 YFSETQ. Germline trimming cut 4 bases from V and 2 bases from J; bases unmatched to any gene: 9. The CDR3 region has the DNA TGCGCCAGCAGCAAACGAAGCGGGGTAACCTACAATGAGCAGTTCTTC. Translating gives CASSKRSGVTYNEQFF.

The table lists this clonotype with many counts. The rearrangement uses TRBV10-3 and TRBJ2-5; D is undetermined. Germline CDR1 and CDR2: ENHRY and SYGVKD. This CDR3 is built from 14 residues. Trimming shortened V by 4 bases and J by 2 bases, and 11 bases separated the two germline ends. CDR3 coding DNA: TGTGCCATCAGTGCTACACTGGGACAAGAGACCCAGTACTTC. This gives the protein CAISATLGQETQYF.

This clonotype was observed a few times. The J gene is TRBJ2-1, the V gene TRBV27; no reliable D call. The germline V gene has CDR1 MNHEY and CDR2 SMNVEV (reference sequence). Trimming removed 6 bases from V and 9 bases from J, with 21 bases in between. This CDR3 is built from 15 residues. CDR3 sequence (DNA): TGTGCCAGCAGGGTGACTGGCAACGGCCGCGGTGAGCAGTTCTTC. Protein: CASRVTGNGRGEQFF.

This clonotype was counted between two and nine times. This chain connects TRBV5-1 to TRBJ2-5, with 9 nucleotides matching TRBD1. The CDR3 is made up of 15 amino acids. The ends lost 0 bases at V and 6 bases at J; junction bases unmatched: 6. Germline CDR1 SGHRS, CDR2 YFSETQ. CDR3 region: CASSLDRGLWKTQYF. CDR3 DNA: TGCGCCAGCAGCTTGGACAGGGGGCTTTGGAAGACCCAGTACTTC.

The chain employs TRBV3-1 and TRBJ1-1; a weak D match, TRBD1 (6 bases). The CDR3 runs to 13 residues. Germline CDR1 LGHDT, CDR2 YNNKEL (reference sequence). V lost 8 bases and J 3 bases, leaving 13 bases between the germline ends. CDR3 loop: CASAGVRDTEAFF. The CDR3 DNA follows: TGTGCCAGCGCAGGGGTTAGGGACACTGAAGCTTTCTTT.

This clonotype turned up a few times. The rearrangement joins TRBV6-5 to TRBJ2-2, with unresolved D. CDR1 and CDR2 from the germline V gene are MNHEY and SVGAGI. Trimming shortened V by 0 bases and J by 6 bases, and 8 bases separated the two germline ends. The CDR3 is 14 residues long. The CDR3 region has the DNA TGTGCCAGCAGTTACTCGAGATGGGCCGGGGAGCTGTTTTTT. Its protein product is CASSYSRWAGELFF.

This clonotype was observed a few times. The V call is TRBV12-3 or TRBV12-4, the J call TRBJ2-1; D may be TRBD1 (6 bases). Trimming took off 2 bases at V and 12 bases at J, with 20 bases between the two ends. This CDR3 contains 15 residues. The DNA of the CDR3 is TGTGCCAGCAGTTTAATCCGCCAGGGGAAAAGGGGGCAGTTCTTC. The encoded protein is CASSLIRQGKRGQFF.

For this clonotype: One end of the junction does not line up with germline, which may come from a read error. The J gene is TRBJ2-2, the V gene TRBV4-1; 7 nucleotides align to TRBD1. This CDR3 spans 15 amino acids. In germline, CDR1 is MGHRA, CDR2 YSYEKL. The CDR3 region is CASSQGTANTVELFF. The CDR3 nucleotides read TGCGCCAGCAGCCAGGGGACAGCGAACACCGTGGAGCTGTTTTTT.

There are a few counts of this clonotype. This sequence joins TRBV15 and TRBJ2-7; 16 nucleotides line up with TRBD2. Germline CDR1 LNHNV, CDR2 YYDKDF (reference sequence). CDR3 length: 15 residues. The CDR3: CATSRAGTSGGASDV. The CDR3 DNA reads as TGTGCCACCAGCAGAGCCGGGACTAGCGGGGGGGCCTCGGACGTC.

This clonotype was recorded many times. The V call is TRBV4-1, the J call TRBJ2-1; possibly TRBD2 for D (7 bases). Per germline, CDR1 MGHRA and CDR2 YSYEKL. The CDR3 runs 15 residues. The germline V and J ends were trimmed by 4 bases and 9 bases, with 19 bases remaining between them. The CDR3 is CASSLVVGGRSEQFF. The CDR3 DNA follows: TGCGCCAGCAGCCTCGTAGTGGGGGGGCGGAGTGAGCAGTTCTTC.